This T cell receptor (beta chain) was recovered during a study of cytomegalovirus exposure and HLA in healthy donors. This CDR3 has 17 residues. The germline gives CDR1 SGDLS, CDR2 YYNGEE. Trimming took 0 bases from V and 3 from J, leaving 15 bases between them. As concerns this clone: Its antigen is undetermined.

Only in-frame clones appear in the TCRdb table, and some are missing; sequencing was by immunoSEQ multiplex PCR. The sample lists 150,000 to 200,000 clones, around four fifths occurring once. The study's findings and limits: Cytomegalovirus-associated status was assigned to more than 150 TCR beta chains.

This TCR was recovered from a man under 40 in good health and CMV-seropositive. The V call is TRBV9, the J call TRBJ1-4, with D perhaps TRBD1 (5 bases). Sequencing was performed on PBMCs. DNA of the CDR3: TGTGCCAGCAGCGTAGTTCCAGGGATAATTGCTAATGAAAAACTGTTTTTT. Protein: CASSVVPGIIANEKLFF.